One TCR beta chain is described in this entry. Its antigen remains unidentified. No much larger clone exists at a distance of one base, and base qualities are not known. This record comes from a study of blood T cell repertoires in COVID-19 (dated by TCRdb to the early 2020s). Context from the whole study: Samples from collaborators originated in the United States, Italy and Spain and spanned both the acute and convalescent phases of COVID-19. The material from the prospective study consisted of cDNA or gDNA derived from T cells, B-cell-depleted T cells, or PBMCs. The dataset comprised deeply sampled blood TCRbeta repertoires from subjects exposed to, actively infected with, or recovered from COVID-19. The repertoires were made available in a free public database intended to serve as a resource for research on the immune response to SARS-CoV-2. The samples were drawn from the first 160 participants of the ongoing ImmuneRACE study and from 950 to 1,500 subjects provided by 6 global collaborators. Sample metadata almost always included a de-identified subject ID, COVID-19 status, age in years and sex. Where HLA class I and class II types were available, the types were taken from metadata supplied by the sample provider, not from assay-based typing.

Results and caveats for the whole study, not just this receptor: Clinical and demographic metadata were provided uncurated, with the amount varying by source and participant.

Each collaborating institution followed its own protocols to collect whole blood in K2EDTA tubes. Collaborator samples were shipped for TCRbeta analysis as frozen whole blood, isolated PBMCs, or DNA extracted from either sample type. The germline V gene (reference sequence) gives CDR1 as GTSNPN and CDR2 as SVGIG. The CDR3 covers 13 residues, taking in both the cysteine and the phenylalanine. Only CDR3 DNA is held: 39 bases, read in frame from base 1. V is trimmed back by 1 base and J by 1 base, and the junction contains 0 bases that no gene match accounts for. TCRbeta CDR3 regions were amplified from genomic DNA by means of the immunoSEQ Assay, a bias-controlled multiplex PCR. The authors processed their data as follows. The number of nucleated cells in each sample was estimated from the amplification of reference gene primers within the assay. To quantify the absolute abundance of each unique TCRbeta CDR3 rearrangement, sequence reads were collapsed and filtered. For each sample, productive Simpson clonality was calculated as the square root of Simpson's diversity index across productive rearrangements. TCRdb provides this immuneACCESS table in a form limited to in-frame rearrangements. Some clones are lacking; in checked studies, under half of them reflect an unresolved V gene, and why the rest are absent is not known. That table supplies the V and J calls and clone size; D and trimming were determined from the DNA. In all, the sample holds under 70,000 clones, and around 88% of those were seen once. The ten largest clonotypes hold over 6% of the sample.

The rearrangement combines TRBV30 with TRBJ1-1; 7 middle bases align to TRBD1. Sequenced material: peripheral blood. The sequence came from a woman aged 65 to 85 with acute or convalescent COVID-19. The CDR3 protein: CAWSDRGNTEAFF. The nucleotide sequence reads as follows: TGTGCCTGGAGTGACAGGGGGAACACTGAAGCTTTCTTT.